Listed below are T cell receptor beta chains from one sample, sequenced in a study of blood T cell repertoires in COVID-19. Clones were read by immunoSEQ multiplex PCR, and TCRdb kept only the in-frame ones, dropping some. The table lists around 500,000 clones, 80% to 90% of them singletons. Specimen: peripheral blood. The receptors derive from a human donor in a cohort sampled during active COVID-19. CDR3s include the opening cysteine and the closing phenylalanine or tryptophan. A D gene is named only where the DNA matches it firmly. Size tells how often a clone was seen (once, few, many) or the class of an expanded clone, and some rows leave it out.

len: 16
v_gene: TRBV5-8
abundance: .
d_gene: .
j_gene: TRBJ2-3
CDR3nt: TGTGCCAGCAGCCCCTATATTGTGGGGCCGACAGATACGCAGTATTTT
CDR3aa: CASSPYIVGPTDTQYF

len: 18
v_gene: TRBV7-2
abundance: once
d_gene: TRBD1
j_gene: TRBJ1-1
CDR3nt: TGTGCCAGCAGCTCATTGCCCGGGACAGGAGGTTTTTATTCTGAAGCTTTCTTT
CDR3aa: CASSSLPGTGGFYSEAFF

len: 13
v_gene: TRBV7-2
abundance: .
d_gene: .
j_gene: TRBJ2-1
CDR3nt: TGTGCCAGCAGCTTAGAGCGGAGTGGCGAGCAGTTCTTC
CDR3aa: CASSLERSGEQFF

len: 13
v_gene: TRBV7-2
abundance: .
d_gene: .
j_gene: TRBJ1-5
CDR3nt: TGTGCCAGCAGTTTTAGACAGGCTGAGCCCCAGCATTTT
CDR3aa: CASSFRQAEPQHF

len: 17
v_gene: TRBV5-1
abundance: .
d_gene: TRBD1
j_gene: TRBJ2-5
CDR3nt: TGCGCCAGCAGCCCCCACGTTGGGGACAGGGGACAAGAGACCCAGTACTTC
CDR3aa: CASSPHVGDRGQETQYF

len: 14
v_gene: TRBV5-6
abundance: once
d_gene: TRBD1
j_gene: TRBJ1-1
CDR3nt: TGTGCCAGCAGCTCGGGACAGTTGAACACTGAAGCTTTCTTT
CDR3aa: CASSSGQLNTEAFF

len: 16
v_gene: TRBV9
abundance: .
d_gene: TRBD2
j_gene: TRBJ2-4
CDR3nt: TGTGCCAGCAGCGTAGAGGCTAGCGGACTCAAAAACATTCAGTACTTC
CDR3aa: CASSVEASGLKNIQYF

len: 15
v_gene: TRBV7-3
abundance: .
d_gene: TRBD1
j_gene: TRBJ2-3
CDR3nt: TGTGCCAGCAGCTCGTGGACAGGGGGCCCAGATACGCAGTATTTT
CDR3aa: CASSSWTGGPDTQYF

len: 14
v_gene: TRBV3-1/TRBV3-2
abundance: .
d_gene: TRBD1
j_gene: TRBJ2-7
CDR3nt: TGTGCCAGCAGCCTGACAGGGGGCGGGTACGAGCAGTACTTC
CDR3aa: CASSLTGGGYEQYF

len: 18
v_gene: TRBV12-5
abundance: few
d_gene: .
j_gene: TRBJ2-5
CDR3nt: TGTGCTAGTGGTTTGGTGGTCGGGGCTAGCGTGCGAGGAGAGACCCAGTACTTC
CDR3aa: CASGLVVGASVRGETQYF

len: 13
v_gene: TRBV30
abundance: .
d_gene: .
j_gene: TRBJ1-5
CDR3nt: TGTGCCTGGAGTGGCAAAGCCGATCAGCCCCAGCATTTT
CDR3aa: CAWSGKADQPQHF

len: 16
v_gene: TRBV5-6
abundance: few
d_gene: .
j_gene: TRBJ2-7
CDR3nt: TGTGCCAGCAGCAGCGGGACAGGCGACCTCCTCTACGAGCAGTACTTC
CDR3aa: CASSSGTGDLLYEQYF

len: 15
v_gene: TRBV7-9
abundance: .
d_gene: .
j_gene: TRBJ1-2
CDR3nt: TGTGCCAGCAGCTTATTCGAGGGCGCGAAAGATGGCTACACCTTC
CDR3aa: CASSLFEGAKDGYTF

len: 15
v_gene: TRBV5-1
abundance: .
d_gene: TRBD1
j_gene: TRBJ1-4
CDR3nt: TGCGCCAGCCGATTTTCGACAGGGTCTAATGAAAAACTGTTTTTT
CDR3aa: CASRFSTGSNEKLFF

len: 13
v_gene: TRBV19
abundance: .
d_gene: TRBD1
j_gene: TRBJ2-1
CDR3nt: TGTGCCAGTAGTGCCGGGACAGGTAATGAGCAGTTCTTC
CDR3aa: CASSAGTGNEQFF

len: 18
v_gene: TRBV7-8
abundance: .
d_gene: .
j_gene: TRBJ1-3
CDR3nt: TGTGCCAGCAGCTTGTTACAGGGAAGGGGGAACTCTGGAAACACCATATATTTT
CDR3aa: CASSLLQGRGNSGNTIYF

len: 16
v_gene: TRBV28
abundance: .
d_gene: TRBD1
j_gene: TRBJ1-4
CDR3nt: TGTGCCAGCAGTCGCCGACAGGGTGCAACTAATGAAAAACTGTTTTTT
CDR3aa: CASSRRQGATNEKLFF

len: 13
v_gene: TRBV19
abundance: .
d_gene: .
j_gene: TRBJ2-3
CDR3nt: TGTGCCAGTAGTATCGCGGCGATAGATACGCAGTATTTT
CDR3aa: CASSIAAIDTQYF

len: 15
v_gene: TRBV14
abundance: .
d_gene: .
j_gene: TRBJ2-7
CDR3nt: TGTGCCAGCAGGCAAACCGGGCGGGATAAATACGAGCAGTACTTC
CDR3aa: CASRQTGRDKYEQYF

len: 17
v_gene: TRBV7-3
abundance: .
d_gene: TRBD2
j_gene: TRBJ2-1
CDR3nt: TGTGCCAGCAGTTTAACATCTAGCGGGAGTTTCTACAATGAGCAGTTCTTC
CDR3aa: CASSLTSSGSFYNEQFF

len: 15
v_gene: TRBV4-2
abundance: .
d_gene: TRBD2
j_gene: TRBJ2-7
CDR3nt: TGTGCCAGCAGCCAAGCTGCCCTAGCGGGGGACGAGCAGTACTTC
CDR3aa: CASSQAALAGDEQYF

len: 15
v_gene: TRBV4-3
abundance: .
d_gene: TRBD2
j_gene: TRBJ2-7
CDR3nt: TGCGCCAGCAGCCTTGGACTAGCGACGACCTACGAGCAGTACTTC
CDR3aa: CASSLGLATTYEQYF

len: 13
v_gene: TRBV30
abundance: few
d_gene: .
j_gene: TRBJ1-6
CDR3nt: TGTGCCTCAAGCGGGGGACGGGATTCACCCCTCCACTTT
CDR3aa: CASSGGRDSPLHF

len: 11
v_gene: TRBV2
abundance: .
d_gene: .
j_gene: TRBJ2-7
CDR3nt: TGTGCCAGCCTTACCGGCTACGAGCAGTACTTC
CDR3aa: CASLTGYEQYF

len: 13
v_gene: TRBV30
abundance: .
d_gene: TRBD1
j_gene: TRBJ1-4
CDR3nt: TGTGCCTGGAGTACGACAGGGGAAGAAAAACTGTTTTTT
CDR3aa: CAWSTTGEEKLFF

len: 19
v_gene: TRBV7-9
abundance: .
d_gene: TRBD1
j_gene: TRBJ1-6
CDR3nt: TGTGCCAGCAGCTCTGGACAGGGGATTTGGAGCTCCTATAATTCACCCCTCCACTTT
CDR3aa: CASSSGQGIWSSYNSPLHF

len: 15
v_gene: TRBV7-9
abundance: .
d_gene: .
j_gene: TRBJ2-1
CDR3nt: TGTGCCAGCCTCCCTCGGGGACACCCCTACAATGAGCAGTTCTTC
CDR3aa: CASLPRGHPYNEQFF

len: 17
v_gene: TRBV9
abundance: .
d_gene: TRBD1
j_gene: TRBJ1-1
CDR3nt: TGTGCCAGCAGCGTAGGAACAGGGGGATTCATGAACACTGAAGCTTTCTTT
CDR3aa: CASSVGTGGFMNTEAFF

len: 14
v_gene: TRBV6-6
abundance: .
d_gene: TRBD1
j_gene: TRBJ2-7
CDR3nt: TGTGCCAGCAGCAACAGGGGTAGCTCCTACGAGCAGTACTTC
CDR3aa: CASSNRGSSYEQYF

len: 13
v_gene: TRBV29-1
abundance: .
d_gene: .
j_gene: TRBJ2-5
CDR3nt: TGCAGCGTTGATCCCCTATCCCAAGAGACCCAGTACTTC
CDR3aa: CSVDPLSQETQYF

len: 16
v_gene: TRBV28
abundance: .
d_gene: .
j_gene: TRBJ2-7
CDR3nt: TGTGCCAGCAGTTTTTTGGGGCAGGGGCCAGCCTACGAGCAGTACTTC
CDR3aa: CASSFLGQGPAYEQYF

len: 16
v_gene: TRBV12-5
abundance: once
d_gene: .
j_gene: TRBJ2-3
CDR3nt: TGTGCTAGTGGTTTGACCCCAGGGGGACTGGGGGATACGCAGTATTTT
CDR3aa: CASGLTPGGLGDTQYF

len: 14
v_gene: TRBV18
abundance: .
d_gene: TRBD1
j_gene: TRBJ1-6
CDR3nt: TGTGCCAGCTCACCGGACAGGGCAAATTCACCCCTCCACTTT
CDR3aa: CASSPDRANSPLHF

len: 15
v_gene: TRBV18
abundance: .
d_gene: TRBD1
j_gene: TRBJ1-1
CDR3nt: TGTGCCAGCTCACCGCCGACAGGGAAGAACACTGAAGCTTTCTTT
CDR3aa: CASSPPTGKNTEAFF

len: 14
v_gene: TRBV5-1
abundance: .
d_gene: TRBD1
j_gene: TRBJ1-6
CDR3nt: TGCGCCAGCCAGGAGACAGGGTTGGATTCACCCCTCCACTTT
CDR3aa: CASQETGLDSPLHF

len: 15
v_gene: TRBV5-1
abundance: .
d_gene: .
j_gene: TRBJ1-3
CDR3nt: TGCGCCAGCAGCCAATTCTACAGCCATGGAAACACCATATATTTT
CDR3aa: CASSQFYSHGNTIYF

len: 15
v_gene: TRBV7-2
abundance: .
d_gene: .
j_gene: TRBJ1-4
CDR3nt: TGTGCCAGCAGCTTAGCAACAGGGCGAAATGAAAAACTGTTTTTT
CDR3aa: CASSLATGRNEKLFF

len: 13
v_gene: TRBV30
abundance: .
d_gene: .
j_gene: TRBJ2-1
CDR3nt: TGTGCCTGGACCGGGACTCTGCCTGGTGAGCAGTTCTTC
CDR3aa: CAWTGTLPGEQFF

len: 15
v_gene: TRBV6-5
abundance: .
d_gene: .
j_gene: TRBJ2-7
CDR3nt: TGTGCCAGCAGTAACAGGGTAAGGGGCTCCTACGAGCAGTACTTC
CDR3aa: CASSNRVRGSYEQYF

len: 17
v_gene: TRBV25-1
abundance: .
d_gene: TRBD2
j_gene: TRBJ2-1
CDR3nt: TGTGCCAGCAGTGAATATAAGTTGGCTAGCGGCGACAATGAGCAGTTCTTC
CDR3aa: CASSEYKLASGDNEQFF

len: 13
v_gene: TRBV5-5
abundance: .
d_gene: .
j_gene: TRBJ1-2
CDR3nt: TGTGCCAGCAGCTTGACAGGACCCTATGGCTACACCTTC
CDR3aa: CASSLTGPYGYTF

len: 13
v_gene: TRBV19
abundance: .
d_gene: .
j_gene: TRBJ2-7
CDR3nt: TGTGCCAGTAGTATACGTCCGGGCTACGAGCAGTACTTC
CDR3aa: CASSIRPGYEQYF

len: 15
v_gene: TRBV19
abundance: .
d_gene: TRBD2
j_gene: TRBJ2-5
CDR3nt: TGTGCCAGTAGTTTGGTAGCGGGAGGACAAGAGACCCAGTACTTC
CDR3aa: CASSLVAGGQETQYF

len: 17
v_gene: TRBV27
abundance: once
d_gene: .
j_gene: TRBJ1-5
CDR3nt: TGTGCCAGCAGTTCATTAGCAGGCCCCGGGATCAATCAGCCCCAGCATTTT
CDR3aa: CASSSLAGPGINQPQHF

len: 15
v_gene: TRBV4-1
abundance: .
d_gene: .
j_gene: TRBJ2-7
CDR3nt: TGCGCCAGCAGCCCCATTTTAGCGCAAACCTACGAGCAGTACTTC
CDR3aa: CASSPILAQTYEQYF

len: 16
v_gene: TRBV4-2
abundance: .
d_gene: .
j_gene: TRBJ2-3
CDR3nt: TGTGCCAGCAGCCAAGATGAGGGCAGGAAGACAGATACGCAGTATTTT
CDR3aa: CASSQDEGRKTDTQYF

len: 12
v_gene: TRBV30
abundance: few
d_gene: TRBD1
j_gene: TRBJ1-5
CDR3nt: TGTGCCTGGGGACAGGGCGGACAGCCCCAGCATTTT
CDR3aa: CAWGQGGQPQHF